The 14 T cell receptor beta chains below were found in one sample sequenced in a study of control samples from healthy donors and cancer patients. The protocol was immunoSEQ multiplex PCR, while the TCRdb copy is restricted to in-frame clones and leaves out a portion. Of some 94,000 clones listed, 85% to 90% are singletons. The sequencing sample was made of PBMCs. These receptors were obtained from a woman aged 50 to 65 with colorectal cancer.

The chain carries TRBV24-1 and TRBJ2-1; perhaps D is TRBD1 or TRBD2 (6 bases each). The V end was cut by 9 bases, the J end by 1 base, with 18 bases between. Germline-derived CDR1 and CDR2 are KGHDR and SFDVKD. This CDR3 contains 16 residues. Here the CDR3 DNA reads TGTGCCACCCGAGATAATAGGGGGGCATCCTACAATGAGCAGTTCTTC. Translated, it gives CATRDNRGASYNEQFF.

J is TRBJ2-7 and V is TRBV20-1; D ambiguous. The CDR3 has 14 amino acids. Germline values: CDR1 DFQATT, CDR2 SNEGSKA (reference sequence). V lost 3 bases to trimming and J lost 0 bases, with 12 bases between them. CDR3 DNA: TGCAGTGCTAGTAACACCTTAAGCTCCTACGAGCAGTACGTC. Translated, it gives CSASNTLSSYEQYV.

The rearrangement joins TRBV4-3 to TRBJ1-1; D is unclear. Looked up from germline, CDR1 is LGHNA and CDR2 is YSLEER. V dropped 8 bases and J dropped 5 bases, with 18 bases sitting between them. CDR3 length: 14 residues. DNA of the CDR3: TGCGCCAGCTCTCCCGGTCGGGGAAGGACTGAAGCTTTCTTT. Protein sequence: CASSPGRGRTEAFF.

The V gene is TRBV6-5, the J gene TRBJ2-1; D gene unclear. The germline V gene encodes CDR1 MNHEY and CDR2 SVGAGI. V was cut by 2 bases and J by 7 bases, with 6 bases left in between. The CDR3 totals 12 residues. The CDR3 nucleotides are TGTGCCAGCAGTTACGGAAGGAATGAGCAGTTCTTC. This sequence encodes CASSYGRNEQFF.

This chain uses TRBV27 with TRBJ1-2; D gene ambiguous. CDR3 length: 13 amino acids. Trimming took 2 bases from V and 6 from J, leaving 10 bases between them. CDR1 MNHEY and CDR2 SMNVEV come from the germline V gene (reference sequence). CDR3 bases: TGTGCCAGCAGTTTACAAAGCGGGGATGGCTACACCTTC. Translated: CASSLQSGDGYTF.

V gene TRBV15 combines with J gene TRBJ1-2; D gene unclear. CDR1 and CDR2 from the germline V gene are LNHNV and YYDKDF (reference sequence). The CDR3 is made up of 12 amino acids. Trimming stripped 0 bases from V and 6 bases from J, with 5 bases between. CDR3: CATSRDRDGYTF. DNA for the CDR3: TGTGCCACCAGCAGAGATCGGGATGGCTACACCTTC. Variable domain in full (rest from reference TRBV15 and TRBJ1-2): DAMVIQNPRYQVTQFGKPVTLSCSQTLNHNVMYWYQQKSSQAPKLLFHYYDKDFNNEADTPDNFQSRRPNTSFCFLDIRSPGLGDTAMYLCATSRDRDGYTFGSGTRLTVV.

The V gene is TRBV28, the J gene TRBJ2-7; TRBD2 matches 11 bases. The CDR3 length is 14 residues. Trimming removed 5 bases from V and 4 bases from J; junction bases left unmatched: 4. Germline CDR1 and CDR2: MDHEN and SYDVKM. CDR3 in amino acids: CASSGTSGVYEQYV. The CDR3 DNA sequence: TGTGCCAGCAGTGGGACTAGCGGCGTGTACGAGCAGTACGTC.

The genes are TRBV24-1 and TRBJ2-2, with unresolved D. Germline assignment: CDR1 KGHDR and CDR2 SFDVKD. V was shortened by 7 bases and J by 5 bases, with 10 bases between the two germline ends. The CDR3 spans 13 residues. This chain's CDR3 is CATSTRQTGELFF. DNA of the CDR3: TGTGCCACCAGCACCAGACAAACCGGGGAGCTGTTTTTT.

The V gene is TRBV7-2, the J gene TRBJ2-1; D is uncertain. The CDR3 runs 11 residues. CDR1 SGHTA and CDR2 FQGNSA come from the germline V gene. With 4 bases removed from V and 9 bases from J, the gap between germline ends came to 7 bases. The CDR3 protein is CASSSRTEQFF. In DNA form, the CDR3 reads TGTGCCAGCAGCTCCCGGACTGAGCAGTTCTTC. The whole variable domain, filled in from reference TRBV7-2 and TRBJ2-1, reads GAGVSQSPSNKVTEKGKDVELRCDPISGHTALYWYRQSLGQGLEFLIYFQGNSAPDKSGLPSDRFSAERTGGSVSTLTIQRTQQEDSAVYLCASSSRTEQFFGPGTRLTVL.

The chain recombines TRBV5-1 with TRBJ2-3; the D call may be TRBD1 or TRBD2 (5 bases each). This CDR3 has 14 amino acids. Germline V gene lookup returns CDR1 SGHRS and CDR2 YFSETQ. Between the trimmed V and J ends, which lost 7 bases and 0 bases, there was a span of 12 bases. The CDR3 reads CASHSGPSTDTQYF. For the CDR3, the DNA is TGCGCCAGCCACTCGGGACCAAGCACAGATACGCAGTATTTT.

In this sample, this clone turned up a few times. V gene TRBV5-1 combines with J gene TRBJ1-2; D gene uncertain. The V gene lost 5 bases and the J gene lost 6 bases, with 8 bases spanning the gap. CDR1 SGHRS and CDR2 YFSETQ come from the germline V gene. This CDR3 has 11 amino acids. CDR3 region: CASRSVDGYTF. The CDR3 bases are TGCGCCAGCAGATCCGTAGATGGCTACACCTTC.

The rearrangement joins TRBV6-2 or TRBV6-3 to TRBJ2-3; the match to TRBD2 covers 8 bases. The CDR3 extends over 16 amino acids. V shed 0 bases, J shed 0 bases, and the junction held 2 bases outside the gene matches. The germline V gene encodes CDR1 MNHEY and CDR2 SVGEGT. The CDR3 DNA reads TGTGCCAGCAGTTACTCGCAGCGGGAGAGCACAGATACGCAGTATTTT. This encodes CASSYSQRESTDTQYF.

The chain couples TRBV10-3 to TRBJ2-7; D is perhaps TRBD1 or TRBD2 (7 bases each). The germline gives CDR1 ENHRY, CDR2 SYGVKD. This CDR3 is 15 amino acids long. The ends were cut back, 5 bases at V and 1 base at J, with 15 bases in the middle. CDR3 region: CAISSGTDGSYEQYV. In nucleotides, the CDR3 is TGTGCCATCAGTAGCGGGACAGACGGTTCCTACGAGCAGTACGTC.

The V call is TRBV19, the J call TRBJ1-2; the D is unclear. The V gene's germline CDR1 is LNHDA and CDR2 SQIVND (reference sequence). The CDR3 sequence is 12 residues long. Trimming cost V 5 bases and J 3 bases, with 7 bases left between them. The CDR3 coding sequence is TGTGCCAGTAGTGCCCGGGACTATGGCTACACCTTC. Protein product: CASSARDYGYTF.